This T cell receptor (beta chain) was found in a study of cytomegalovirus exposure and HLA in healthy donors. Study-wide findings and caveats: Most subjects' HLA-A and HLA-B alleles were reportedly predicted from TCR beta sequences.

With 60 Vbeta and 13 Jbeta primers, the PCR was carried out. In the authors' workflow: Unique TCR beta chains totaled some 81 million in a later count, with approximately 10 million of them shared. TCRdb's copy holds only in-frame clones and misses some; the assay was immunoSEQ multiplex PCR. V and J calls plus clone size are reproduced from that table; the DNA served to infer D and trimming. The sample lists some 120,000 clones; over 65% were seen once. Germline lookup yields CDR1 MDHEN and CDR2 SYDVKM. CDR3 size: 14 residues. The V end lost 10 bases, the J end lost 4 bases, and 19 bases lay between the germline ends. This clone was observed a handful of times. Its matching antigen is unknown.

This sequence joins TRBV28 and TRBJ1-2; TRBD1 might be the D (6 bases). Sequencing was carried out using PBMCs. The receptor was derived from a woman aged 40 to 50 in good health and CMV-seronegative. The CDR3 loop is CATTRRQGRYGYTF. CDR3 coding DNA: TGTGCCACCACACGAAGGCAGGGGCGCTATGGCTACACCTTC.